This record covers a single T cell receptor (beta chain). This record comes from a study of blood T cell repertoires in COVID-19. Looking at the study overall: Samples taken during acute and convalescent COVID-19 were collected in the United States, Italy and Spain. PBMCs, B-cell-depleted T cells, or T cells were the source of the cDNA or gDNA that made up the material.

Germline assignment: CDR1 SGDLS and CDR2 YYNGEE. Trimming removed 2 bases from V and 3 bases from J; junction bases left unmatched: 8. The CDR3 has 16 residues. Original methodology: How many nucleated cells were present was estimated from reference gene primer amplification. Here immunoSEQ multiplex PCR was the method, and the copy in TCRdb shows in-frame clones only, minus some. V, J and clone size are those of that table, while D and trimming were read from the DNA. The sample lists about 52,000 clones, just under 90% occurring once. Sequences were obtained from peripheral blood. This sequence was found in a man at least 80 years old with active or convalescent COVID-19. The rearrangement links TRBV9 to TRBJ2-3; 8 nucleotides align to TRBD2. In DNA, the CDR3 is TGTGCCAGCAGCGTGGTCGGGGGGGCTTTTACAGATACGCAGTATTTT. Encoded protein: CASSVVGGAFTDTQYF. Complete variable domain (other parts from reference TRBV9 and TRBJ2-3): DSGVTQTPKHLITATGQRVTLRCSPRSGDLSVYWYQQSLDQGLQFLIQYYNGEERAKGNILERFSAQQFPDLHSELNLSSLELGDSALYFCASSVVGGAFTDTQYFGPGTRLTVL.